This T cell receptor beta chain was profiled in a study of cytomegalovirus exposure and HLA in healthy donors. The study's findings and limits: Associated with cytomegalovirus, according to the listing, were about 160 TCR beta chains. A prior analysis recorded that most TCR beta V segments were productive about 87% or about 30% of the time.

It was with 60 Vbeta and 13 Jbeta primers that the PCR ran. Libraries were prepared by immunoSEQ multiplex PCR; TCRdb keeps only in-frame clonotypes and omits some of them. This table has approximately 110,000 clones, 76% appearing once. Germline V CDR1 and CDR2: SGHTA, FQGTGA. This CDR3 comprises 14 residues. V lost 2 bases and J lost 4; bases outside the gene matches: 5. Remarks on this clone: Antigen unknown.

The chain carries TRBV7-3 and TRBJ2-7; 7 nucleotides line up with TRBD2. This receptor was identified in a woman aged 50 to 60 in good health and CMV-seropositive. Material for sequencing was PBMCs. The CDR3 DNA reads TGTGCCAGCAGCTTACTTGGGGGGGGTTACGAGCAGTACTTC. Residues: CASSLLGGGYEQYF.